This T cell receptor beta chain was found in a study of T cell responses to AZD1222 COVID-19 vaccine. Study summary: Second-dose groups at about 4 or about 12 weeks were pooled.

The table came from immunoSEQ multiplex PCR; TCRdb's copy has only in-frame clones and leaves some out. The repertoire has about 160,000 clones, more than 85% of them found once; the top ten carry about 4.5%. Whole-study results and caveats: In all cases, repertoires were sampled only after the peak T cell response. Spike-specific TCR breadth and depth went up after people got two AZD1222 doses. White British people made up most donors, females outnumbered males, and clonal diversity was possibly underestimated.

The CDR3 runs to 17 residues. Germline values: CDR1 PRHDT, CDR2 FYEKMQ (reference sequence). Trimming cost V 0 bases and J 2 bases; bases outside gene matches: 4. This clone was seen a single time. The target antigen is unknown. The specimen comprised peripheral blood, sampled on day 0 of AZD1222 vaccination. This TCR came from an adult in good health. The rearrangement uses TRBV13 and TRBJ2-7; 13 nucleotides match TRBD2. The CDR3 loop is CASSLGGGLAGTYEQYF. The DNA for the CDR3 is TGTGCCAGCAGCTTAGGTGGGGGACTAGCGGGAACCTACGAGCAGTACTTC.